What follows are 20 T cell receptor beta chains derived from one specimen sequenced in a study of OX40 agonist ivuxolimab in advanced cancers. Library creation used the immunoSEQ multiplex PCR assay. TCRdb retrieved this table from immuneACCESS and kept in-frame rearrangements only. Not all clones are present; in checked studies, unresolved V genes account for under half, and no reason is known for the remainder. The sample table lists roughly 49,000 clones, over 60% of them with a count of one. 6.5% to 9% of the sample is in the top ten clones. Sequencing used CD4+ or CD8+ T cells sorted from blood, obtained in a trial of the OX40 agonist ivuxolimab. These receptors came from an adult with an advanced solid tumor such as melanoma, head and neck, liver or kidney cancer.

CDR3 coding DNA: TGTGCCAGCAGTCGCCCAGTAACCTACGAGCAGTACTTC. This codes for CASSRPVTYEQYF. The chain combines TRBV2 with TRBJ2-7, with unresolved D. The germline gives CDR1 SNHLY, CDR2 FYNNEI. With 5 bases removed from V and 2 bases from J, the gap between germline ends came to 10 bases. The CDR3 totals 13 residues.

In this sample, this clone turned up once. The chain combines TRBV19 with TRBJ1-1; 10 positions match TRBD1. CDR3 size: 16 residues. Unmatched junction bases numbered 9, after V lost 3 bases and J lost 5 bases. The germline gives CDR1 LNHDA, CDR2 SQIVND (reference sequence). The CDR3 DNA reads TGTGCCAGTAGTATCAGGACAGGGGGAGATTGGACTGAAGCTTTCTTT. Its translation: CASSIRTGGDWTEAFF.

CDR3 loop: CASSSNGDTQYF. The CDR3 bases are TGTGCCAGCAGCTCCAATGGGGATACCCAGTACTTC. V gene TRBV7-8 combines with J gene TRBJ2-5; no definite D call. The V end lost 4 bases, the J end lost 8 bases, and 11 bases lay between the germline ends. The germline gives CDR1 SGHVS, CDR2 FQNEAQ. The CDR3 covers 12 residues.

The chain combines TRBV7-8 with TRBJ2-5, with 9 bases identical to TRBD2. Germline assignment: CDR1 SGHVS and CDR2 FQNEAQ. J gave up 3 bases and V 1 base, and 9 bases lay outside the gene matches. The length of the CDR3 is 17 residues. For the CDR3, the DNA is TGTGCCAGCAGCTTAGTTCTTAGCGGGAGCCAAGAAGAGACCCAGTACTTC. Its translation: CASSLVLSGSQEETQYF.

Comments on this clone: One end of the junction does not line up with germline, which may come from a read error. The rearrangement joins TRBV15 to TRBJ2-7, with no clear D. Germline V CDR1 and CDR2: LNHNV, YYDKDF (reference sequence). This CDR3 spans 12 amino acids. CDR3 in amino acids: CATSREGYEQCF. CDR3 nucleotide sequence: TGTGCCACCAGCAGAGAAGGGTACGAGCAGTGCTTC. The variable domain in full, with the rest retrieved from reference TRBV15 and TRBJ2-7, is DAMVIQNPRYQVTQFGKPVTLSCSQTLNHNVMYWYQQKSSQAPKLLFHYYDKDFNNEADTPDNFQSRRPNTSFCFLDIRSPGLGDTAMYLCATSREGYEQCFGPGTRLTVT.

The rearrangement joins TRBV30 to TRBJ1-4; possibly TRBD1 for D (5 bases). Germline-derived CDR1 and CDR2 are GTSNPN and SVGIG (reference sequence). The CDR3 has 15 residues. The ends were cut back, 2 bases at V and 5 bases at J, with 15 bases in the middle. CDR3 sequence reads: CAWSPGTESNEKLFF. CDR3 in DNA: TGTGCCTGGAGTCCCGGGACTGAATCAAATGAAAAACTGTTTTTT. Full variable domain (outside the CDR3, taken from reference TRBV30 and TRBJ1-4): SQTIHQWPATLVQPVGSPLSLECTVEGTSNPNLYWYRQAAGRGLQLLFYSVGIGQISSEVPQNLSASRPQDRQFILSSKKLLLSDSGFYLCAWSPGTESNEKLFFGSGTQLSVL.

The chain recombines TRBV28 with TRBJ2-6, with 7 bases identical to TRBD2. CDR3 length equals 17 residues. V trimming: 4 bases; J trimming: 3 bases; junction bases outside the gene matches: 9. Per the germline V gene, CDR1 is MDHEN and CDR2 is SYDVKM. The CDR3 is CASSSNEGGVGANVLTF. CDR3 in DNA: TGTGCCAGCAGTTCGAATGAGGGAGGGGTTGGGGCCAACGTCCTGACTTTC.

This clone has only one observation. The chain is built from TRBV7-6 and TRBJ1-1; 9 bases match TRBD1. Germline V gene data show CDR1 as SGHVS and CDR2 as FNYEAQ. The length of the CDR3 is 17 residues. Unmatched junction bases numbered 10, after V lost 5 bases and J lost 0 bases. The CDR3 nucleotides read TGTGCCAGCAGCCATCCGGGACAGGGAGGGATGAACACTGAAGCTTTCTTT. The encoded protein is CASSHPGQGGMNTEAFF. Looking up the rest from reference TRBV7-6 and TRBJ1-1 gives the full variable domain: GAGVSQSPRYKVTKRGQDVALRCDPISGHVSLYWYRQALGQGPEFLTYFNYEAQQDKSGLPNDRFSAERPEGSISTLTIQRTEQRDSAMYRCASSHPGQGGMNTEAFFGQGTRLTVV.

This clone was counted a few times. This sequence joins TRBV5-1 and TRBJ2-1, with TRBD2 identical over 11 bases. The V gene end was trimmed by 0 bases and the J gene end by 9 bases; junction bases not matched to a gene: 5. Germline values: CDR1 SGHRS, CDR2 YFSETQ. The CDR3 runs 15 residues. DNA of the CDR3: TGCGCCAGCAGCTTGGAACTAGCGGGAGTAAGTGAGCAGTTCTTC. Translated, it gives CASSLELAGVSEQFF.

The chain joins TRBV7-8 to TRBJ2-7, with a weak D call TRBD1 (6 bases). The V and J ends lost 1 base and 0 bases respectively, with 7 bases between them. Germline V gives CDR1 SGHVS, CDR2 FQNEAQ. The CDR3 runs to 14 residues. Written as DNA, the CDR3 is TGTGCCAGCAGCTTAGAGGACAGCTCCTACGAGCAGTACTTC. It codes for CASSLEDSSYEQYF. Full variable domain (outside the CDR3, taken from reference TRBV7-8 and TRBJ2-7): GAGVSQSPRYKVAKRGQDVALRCDPISGHVSLFWYQQALGQGPEFLTYFQNEAQLDKSGLPSDRFFAERPEGSVSTLKIQRTQQEDSAVYLCASSLEDSSYEQYFGPGTRLTVT.

The rearrangement uses TRBV19 and TRBJ1-4, with D uncertain. V gave up 9 bases and J gave up 10 bases, with 24 bases separating them. This CDR3 comprises 15 residues. Germline CDR1 LNHDA, CDR2 SQIVND (reference sequence). This CDR3 is CASHQGRRPLGKLFF. The CDR3 nucleotides read TGTGCCAGCCATCAAGGGAGACGGCCCTTGGGAAAACTGTTTTTT.

This clone has just one count. The chain uses TRBV30 and TRBJ2-3; 9 bases are a match to TRBD2. CDR1 GTSNPN and CDR2 SVGIG come from the germline V gene (reference sequence). Trimming took 3 bases from V and 14 from J; bases not matched to a gene: 6. CDR3 length equals 11 residues. The CDR3 nucleotides are TGTGCCTGGAGAGTCGCGGGAGGGCCGTATTTT. Translation: CAWRVAGGPYF.

The chain is built from TRBV6-5 and TRBJ1-3; a weak D match, TRBD1 (5 bases). Trimming removed 11 bases from V and 1 base from J, with 12 bases in between. CDR1 is MNHEY and CDR2 is SVGAGI in the germline V gene. This CDR3 is 13 amino acids long. The CDR3 sequence is CAVTTVSGNTIYF. Here the CDR3 DNA reads TGTGCCGTCACGACAGTATCTGGAAACACCATATATTTT.

This clone was found once. The chain links TRBV5-8 to TRBJ2-2; D is uncertain. The CDR3 consists of 15 residues. Trimming cost V 1 base and J 1 base, with 8 bases left between them. Germline V CDR1 and CDR2: SGHTS, YDEGEE. The CDR3 reads CASSLPRQNTGELFF. CDR3 nucleotides: TGTGCCAGCAGCTTGCCCCGACAGAACACCGGGGAGCTGTTTTTT.

This chain connects TRBV21-1 to TRBJ2-7; TRBD1 is the table's D call and was not checked against the DNA. TRBV21-1 is a pseudogene segment. This CDR3 is 16 amino acids long. The CDR3 DNA reads as TGTGCCAGCAGCAAAGCTCGGCGAGACAGGGCCTACGAGCAGTACTTC. This sequence encodes CASSKARRDRAYEQYF.

This rearrangement joins TRBV7-2 to TRBJ2-2, with 8 bases fitting TRBD2. The CDR3 is 17 residues long. Germline-derived CDR1 and CDR2 are SGHTA and FQGNSA. Trimming at V came to 6 bases and at J to 4 bases, leaving 13 bases not matched to a gene. CDR3 residues: CASSRGVGRAGTGELFF. For the CDR3, the DNA is TGTGCCAGCAGTAGGGGTGTCGGGAGGGCCGGCACCGGGGAGCTGTTTTTT.

V usage is TRBV6-5 and J usage is TRBJ1-1, with a tentative D call TRBD1 (5 bases). The V end lost 0 bases, the J end lost 10 bases, and 21 bases lay between the germline ends. This CDR3 spans 16 amino acids. Germline V gives CDR1 MNHEY, CDR2 SVGAGI. CDR3 protein: CASSYSMRGRDSVAFF. The CDR3, as DNA: TGTGCCAGCAGTTACTCGATGCGAGGCAGGGATTCTGTAGCTTTCTTT.

A few counts support this clone. This chain connects TRBV2 to TRBJ2-3, with D tentatively TRBD1 (6 bases). Germline CDR1 reads SNHLY; CDR2 reads FYNNEI. The CDR3 loop spans 13 amino acids. The V end lost 0 bases, the J end lost 8 bases, and 9 bases lay between the germline ends. The CDR3 DNA follows: TGTGCCAGCAGTGAAGCTGAAGGGGGTACGCAGTATTTT. Translation: CASSEAEGGTQYF.

This clone was counted a few times. This chain links TRBV7-2 with TRBJ2-3; TRBD2 matches at 11 bases. V dropped 5 bases and J dropped 8; count of bases not matched to a gene: 9. From germline, CDR1 is SGHTA and CDR2 FQGNSA. The CDR3 spans 15 residues. This chain's CDR3 is CASSIRTSGPSTQYF. The DNA of the CDR3 is TGTGCCAGCAGCATACGGACTAGCGGGCCCAGTACGCAGTATTTT.

This chain's CDR3 is CAISEGGLLPGQYF. The CDR3 coding sequence is TGTGCCATCAGTGAGGGAGGTTTACTCCCCGGGCAGTACTTC. The V and J genes are TRBV10-3 and TRBJ2-7; D perhaps matches TRBD2 (5 bases). Per germline, CDR1 ENHRY and CDR2 SYGVKD. V lost 2 bases and J 9 bases, leaving 17 bases between the germline ends. The length of the CDR3 is 14 residues.